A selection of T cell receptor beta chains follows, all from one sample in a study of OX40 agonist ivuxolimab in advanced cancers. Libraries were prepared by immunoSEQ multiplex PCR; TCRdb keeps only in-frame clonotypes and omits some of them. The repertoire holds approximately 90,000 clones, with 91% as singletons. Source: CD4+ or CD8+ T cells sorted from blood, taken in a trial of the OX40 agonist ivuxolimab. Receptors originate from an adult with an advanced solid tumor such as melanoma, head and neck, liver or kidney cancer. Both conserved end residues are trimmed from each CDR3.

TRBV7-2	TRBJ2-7	ASSLAQAGGYYEQY
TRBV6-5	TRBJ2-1	ASSPVRDRYNEQF
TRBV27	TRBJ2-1	ASSLSMGVTYNEQF
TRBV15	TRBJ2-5	ATSRVAGFETQY
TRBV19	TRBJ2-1	ASSSRDRGGDEQF
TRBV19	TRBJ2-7	ASSPTWGSYEQY
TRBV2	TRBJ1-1	ASSERWNTEAF
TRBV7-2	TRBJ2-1	ASSLSGFAYNEQF
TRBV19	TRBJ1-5	ASSMADNQPQH
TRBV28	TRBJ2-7	ASSSGTGGPYEQY
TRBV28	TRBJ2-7	ASRGQIYEQY
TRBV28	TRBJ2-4	ASSFVPGGGPGGNIQY
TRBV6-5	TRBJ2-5	ASSYSGGAETQY
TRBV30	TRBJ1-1	AWTIGADTEAF
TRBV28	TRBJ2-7	ASSPPRGAYSYEQY